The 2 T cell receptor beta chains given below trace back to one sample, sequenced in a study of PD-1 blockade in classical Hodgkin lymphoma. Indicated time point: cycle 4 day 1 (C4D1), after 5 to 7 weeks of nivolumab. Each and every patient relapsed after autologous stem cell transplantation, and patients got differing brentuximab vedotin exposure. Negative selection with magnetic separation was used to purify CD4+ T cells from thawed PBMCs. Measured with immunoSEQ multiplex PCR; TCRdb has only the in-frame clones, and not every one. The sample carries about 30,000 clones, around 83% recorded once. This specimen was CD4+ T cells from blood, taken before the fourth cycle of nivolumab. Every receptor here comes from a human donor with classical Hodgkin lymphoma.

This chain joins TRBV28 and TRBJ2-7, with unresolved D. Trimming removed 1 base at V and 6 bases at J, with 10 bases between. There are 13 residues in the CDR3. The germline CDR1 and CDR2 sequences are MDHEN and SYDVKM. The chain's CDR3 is CASSLSYVGEQYF. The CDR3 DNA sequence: TGTGCCAGCAGTTTATCCTACGTCGGCGAGCAGTACTTC.

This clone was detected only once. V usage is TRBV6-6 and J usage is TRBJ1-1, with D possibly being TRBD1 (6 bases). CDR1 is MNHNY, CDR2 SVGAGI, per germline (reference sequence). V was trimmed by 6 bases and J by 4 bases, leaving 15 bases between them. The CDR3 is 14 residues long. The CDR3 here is CASREQGGGTEAFF. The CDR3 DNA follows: TGTGCCAGCAGGGAACAGGGCGGTGGCACTGAAGCTTTCTTT.